This T cell receptor (beta chain) was sequenced during a study of T-cell reconstitution after alpha-beta-depleted transplantation in children. The V and J ends lost 3 bases and 1 base, in that order; junction bases with no gene match: 4. This CDR3 is built from 15 residues. The germline V gene encodes CDR1 MNHEY and CDR2 SMNVEV (reference sequence). It was with unique molecular identifiers that the TCRbeta library was prepared. Each CDR3 protein gets one entry after TCRdb re-called the PCR reads with MiXCR. The sample carries about 610,000 distinct CDR3 sequences, about 11% recorded once. This TCR came from a human donor who donated a stem cell graft to a child with acute myeloid leukemia. This chain uses TRBV27 with TRBJ2-7, with 9 positions matching TRBD1. The sequenced sample was PBMCs from the stem cell graft donor, obtained from the stem cell graft. CDR3 region: CASSFGQGISYEQYF. The CDR3 DNA sequence: TGTGCCAGCAGTTTCGGACAGGGGATTTCCTACGAGCAGTACTTC.